This T cell receptor beta chain is from a study of T cells expressing NK-cell markers. Study context: All TCR beta repertoires analysed originated from sorted CD3+CD56+NKG2C+, CD3+CD56+NKG2C- and CD3+CD56-NKG2C+ T cells. Just one sequenced donor of eight was HCMV-seronegative, while seven were seropositive. Study-wide results and caveats: Roughly 1.0-8% of CD8+ T cells in several donors belonged to dominant NKG2C+ clonotypes.

The V gene's germline CDR1 is MGHRA and CDR2 YSYEKL. This CDR3 has 14 amino acids. As to this clonotype: No antigen is known for it.

Following a re-call of the 5' RACE reads, TCRdb has one entry per CDR3 protein and lacks DNA. Recorded for this sample: around 550,000 distinct CDR3 sequences. The sequencing sample was made of blood T cells: a sorted CD56 or NKG2C T cell subset, CD4+ or CD8+ T cells, or bulk PBMC T cells (not recorded which). This receptor was obtained from a man aged 18 to 30 in good health. The rearrangement links TRBV4-1 to TRBJ1-1; absent DNA, TCRdb's TRBD1 call cannot be checked. CDR3: CASSQTQGDTEAFF.